The 5 T cell receptor beta chains listed next were all sequenced from one sample in a study of human T cells and chemical hapten exposure. TCRdb independently ran MiXCR on the RACE reads; one entry per CDR3 protein. The repertoire holds about 97,000 distinct CDR3 sequences, with roughly a quarter as singletons. Indicated time point: patch test 3, about 24 weeks after DPC sensitization. Treatment here: therapeutic diphenylcyclopropenone sensitization with weekly scalp DPC. This sample comprised whole blood, obtained in connection with sensitization to the hapten diphenylcyclopropenone (DPC). The receptors stem from a man aged 35 to 55 with alopecia areata. Some clones in this sample may be carry-over from other donors' samples.

The genes are TRBV27 and TRBJ2-1, with 8 positions matching TRBD2. J gave up 7 bases and V 2 bases, and 7 bases lay outside the gene matches. Germline CDR1 and CDR2: MNHEY and SMNVEV (reference sequence). The length of the CDR3 is 15 residues. The CDR3 DNA reads TGTGCCAGCAGTTTAGGCAGGCCGGGGGGGAATGAGCAGTTCTTC. It is translated as CASSLGRPGGNEQFF.

V and J are TRBV2 and TRBJ2-1; 7 bases are shared with TRBD2. This CDR3 has 16 residues. Germline V gene sequence: CDR1 SNHLY, CDR2 FYNNEI. Germline trimming cut 6 bases from V and 0 bases from J; bases unmatched to any gene: 8. In nucleotides, the CDR3 is TGTGCCAGCAGGAGCGGGGTTCTTAGCTCCTACAATGAGCAGTTCTTC. Encoded protein: CASRSGVLSSYNEQFF.

The chain employs TRBV7-9 and TRBJ1-4; TRBD1 agrees at 9 bases. The J segment lost 8 bases and the V segment lost 4 bases, leaving 5 bases of the junction unmatched. The CDR3 is 14 residues long. Germline V gene sequence: CDR1 SEHNR, CDR2 FQNEAQ (reference sequence). CDR3 DNA sequence: TGTGCCAGCAGCTGGGGACAGGGTAACGAAAAACTGTTTTTT. It specifies CASSWGQGNEKLFF.

The chain uses TRBV6-5 and TRBJ2-3, with 9 bases identical to TRBD2. There are 15 residues in the CDR3. After removal of 5 bases from V and 7 bases from J, the junction contained 10 bases not matched to a gene. CDR1 is MNHEY, CDR2 SVGAGI, per germline. DNA for the CDR3: TGTGCCAGCAGTGCCTCGGGACTAGCAACAAATACGCAGTATTTT. Residues: CASSASGLATNTQYF.

The chain couples TRBV18 to TRBJ1-5; D not certain. V dropped 2 bases and J dropped 5 bases, with 13 bases sitting between them. Germline CDR1 KGHSH, CDR2 LQKENI. This CDR3 comprises 15 residues. The CDR3 here is CASSPETVNYQPQHF. For the CDR3, the DNA is TGTGCCAGCTCACCAGAGACGGTGAACTATCAGCCCCAGCATTTT. Supplemented by reference TRBV18 and TRBJ1-5, the full variable domain reads NAGVMQNPRHLVRRRGQEARLRCSPMKGHSHVYWYRQLPEEGLKFMVYLQKENIIDESGMPKERFSAEFPKEGPSILRIQQVVRGDSAAYFCASSPETVNYQPQHFGDGTRLSIL.